The clone carrying this T cell receptor (beta chain) was detected many times. This specimen belongs to a study of neurological immune-mediated disorders. By 5'RACE with 10-nucleotide random UMIs, the cDNA was made. TCRdb called the 5' RACE reads again in MiXCR, with one record for every CDR3 protein. The sample includes nearly 60,000 distinct CDR3 sequences, around 3.6% of them seen just once. Unsorted libraries used 2 million PBMCs kept at -80 degrees C. The CDR3 length is 15 residues. CDR1 is KGHSH and CDR2 is LQKENI in the germline V gene. Trimming removed 3 bases from V and 4 bases from J; junction bases left unmatched: 5.

This clonotype originated in a woman aged 25 to 39 with multiple sclerosis. The material sequenced was PBMCs. This chain links TRBV18 with TRBJ1-2, with 10 bases that match TRBD1. CDR3 DNA sequence: TGTGCCAGCTCACCTCGGGACAGGGGATTCTATGGCTACACCTTC. Amino acids: CASSPRDRGFYGYTF. The variable domain in full, with the rest retrieved from reference TRBV18 and TRBJ1-2, is NAGVMQNPRHLVRRRGQEARLRCSPMKGHSHVYWYRQLPEEGLKFMVYLQKENIIDESGMPKERFSAEFPKEGPSILRIQQVVRGDSAAYFCASSPRDRGFYGYTFGSGTRLTVV.